These T cell receptor beta chains were read from a single sample in a study of T cell responses to AZD1222 COVID-19 vaccine. Only in-frame clones appear in the TCRdb table, and some are missing; sequencing was by immunoSEQ multiplex PCR. Among 200,000 or so clones, 90% to 95% were seen once, and the ten largest hold over 7.5%. The source material was peripheral blood, sampled on day 0 of AZD1222 vaccination. The receptors originated from an adult in good health. Both conserved end residues are part of each CDR3. D genes are given only for firm matches. Only some rows state a clone size, as once, few, many or a class for expanded clones.

abundance | j_gene | v_gene | d_gene | CDR3nt | CDR3aa
. | TRBJ2-7 | TRBV7-2 | TRBD2 | TGTGCCAGCGGGATAGCGGGGTTCCAGACGTACGAGCAGTACTTC | CASGIAGFQTYEQYF
. | TRBJ2-1 | TRBV7-9 | TRBD2 | TGTGCCAGCAGCATGACTAGCGGGAGTTCGCCTGAGCAGTTCTTC | CASSMTSGSSPEQFF
. | TRBJ1-2 | TRBV5-4 | . | TGTGCCAGCAGCCCCCGTGAGGGGCTCTATGGCTACACCTTC | CASSPREGLYGYTF
. | TRBJ2-7 | TRBV5-1 | . | TGCGCCAGCAGCTTGGGTACCTACGAGCAGTACTTC | CASSLGTYEQYF
once | TRBJ1-5 | TRBV5-4 | . | TGTGCCAGCAGCTTGGAGAGGGATCAGCCCCAGCATTTT | CASSLERDQPQHF
. | TRBJ1-2 | TRBV7-8 | . | TGTGCCAGCAGCCTTGAGACCGTTAACTATGGCTACACCTTC | CASSLETVNYGYTF
. | TRBJ1-5 | TRBV23-1 | . | TGCGCCAGCAGTCATCAACAGGGATGGAGCAATCAGCCCCAGCATTTT | CASSHQQGWSNQPQHF
. | TRBJ2-2 | TRBV28 | . | TGTGCCAGCAGTCCATCCTTCGGGGAGCTGTTTTTT | CASSPSFGELFF
. | TRBJ2-2 | TRBV7-3 | TRBD2 | TGTGCCAGCAGCGCTACGACTAGCGGGAGACTCACCGGGGAGCTGTTTTTT | CASSATTSGRLTGELFF
. | TRBJ2-3 | TRBV6-5 | . | TGTGCCAGCAGCGCTCATACAGGAACAGATACGCAGTATTTT | CASSAHTGTDTQYF
. | TRBJ1-1 | TRBV24-1 | . | TGTGCCACCAGCATTGGGGGCACTGAAGCTTTCTTT | CATSIGGTEAFF
. | TRBJ2-5 | TRBV4-2 | TRBD2 | TGTGCCAGCAGCCAAGGGGGACTAGCCGGCGTCCAAGAGACCCAGTACTTC | CASSQGGLAGVQETQYF
. | TRBJ1-5 | TRBV28 | TRBD1 | TGTGCCAGCAGTCCGACAGGGCCTCAGCCCCAGCATTTT | CASSPTGPQPQHF
. | TRBJ1-5 | TRBV5-1 | . | TGCGCCAGCAGCTTGGGACAGAACCAGCCCCAGCATTTT | CASSLGQNQPQHF
. | TRBJ2-7 | TRBV13 | . | TGTGCCAGCACCGGGACAACCTACGAGCAGTACTTC | CASTGTTYEQYF
. | TRBJ2-3 | TRBV27 | . | TGTGCCAGCAGTTTGGGGCGGCACACAGATACGCAGTATTTT | CASSLGRHTDTQYF
. | TRBJ1-2 | TRBV10-3 | TRBD1 | TGTGCCATCAGTGAGACCGGGACAGGGAAAAACTATGGCTACACCTTC | CAISETGTGKNYGYTF
. | TRBJ2-7 | TRBV28 | . | TGTGCCAGCAGAAAGGACCGTGAGTACTTC | CASRKDREYF
. | TRBJ2-3 | TRBV7-3 | TRBD2 | TGTGCCAGCAGCAGACTAGCGGGGCAAGCAGATACGCAGTATTTT | CASSRLAGQADTQYF